This T cell receptor (beta chain) appears in the sequencing data of a study of blood T cell repertoires in COVID-19. The length of the CDR3 is 13 residues. V gave up 3 bases and J gave up 3 bases, with 9 bases separating them. TCRdb keeps only in-frame clones here, not all; method: immunoSEQ multiplex PCR. The table includes roughly 150,000 clones, 89% detected once. The sequenced material came from peripheral blood. The genes are TRBV12-3 or TRBV12-4 and TRBJ2-7; the D gene is possibly TRBD1 (5 bases). The TCR originated in a man between 60 and 75 years old with acute or convalescent COVID-19. CDR3 sequence (DNA): TGTGCCAGCAGTTTGAATCAGGGCTACGAGCAGTACTTC. It specifies CASSLNQGYEQYF.